Here is one TCR beta chain with its context. This clonotype was counted many times. This receptor's antigen is unknown. Base quality data are lacking; no much larger clone is found one base away. Libraries from unsorted PBMCs were made from 2 million PBMCs kept in RNAlater at -80 degrees C until RNA extraction. Multiple sclerosis patients were enrolled in a US clinical protocol evaluating disease progression by magnetic resonance imaging. PBMCs were separated from peripheral blood using Ficoll-Hypaque density gradient centrifugation and then cryopreserved in liquid nitrogen. The data derive from a study of neurological immune-mediated disorders (dated by TCRdb to the late 2010s). About the investigation overall: Among the roughly 35 multiple sclerosis patients, relapsing-remitting MS accounted for some 30 and secondary progressive MS accounted for 3. The cohort comprised 60 to 75 subjects: some 14 HAM/TSP patients, 35 or so multiple sclerosis patients and 20 or so healthy controls. Longitudinal samples, technical triplicates and paired sorted CD4+ and CD8+ T-cell subsets, alongside PBMC samples, were included among the 90 to 130 TCR-beta libraries. Peripheral blood TCR-beta repertoires from HTLV-I-associated myelopathy (HAM/TSP) patients, multiple sclerosis patients and healthy controls were compared by UMI-based sequencing.

To synthesize cDNA, template-switch 5'RACE was performed with a primer carrying a 10-nucleotide random unique molecular identifier so that each TCR transcript was tagged. Each sequencing run produced over 190 million TCR-beta sequences covering 15-18 subjects. Total RNA was extracted with the RNeasy kit. Using the KAPA Real-time Library Amplification kit, TCR-beta VDJ regions were amplified with primers for the TCR constant region and the 5'RACE anchor. A first PCR added sample indexes and Illumina adaptors, after which a second PCR increased the library yield. The roughly 650 bp TCR product was size-selected on a 2% E-gel SizeSelection system after Ampure bead purification. Library quality was checked on a Bioanalyzer, concentration was measured with Qubit, and libraries were quantified with the Kapa Library Quantification kit before pooling. Libraries were sequenced paired-end 2 x 150 bp on an Illumina HiSeq 2500. To increase sequence diversity, roughly 24-32% phiX was spiked into each library pool. The original methods were these. Quality-filtered reads were processed with the UMI-based MiGEC pipeline, and over 75% of raw TCR sequences were removed by the MiGEC pipeline during error correction. IMGT germline references were used for aligning VDJ genes, and each clonotype was defined as a unique CDR3 amino acid sequence together with its V-J genes. Clonal expansion, Shannon diversity and CDR3 relatedness were evaluated with VDJtools (CalcPairwiseDistances, ClusterSamples), while phylogenetic trees were built in CLCbio workbench. Clones with at least 8 unique UMIs were defined as expanded, with this threshold being based on coefficient-of-variation modelling across technical triplicates. The public reads were reprocessed in TCRdb via fastp at Q25 and MiXCR, keeping in-frame beta chains. Identical CDR3 proteins give one entry, which carries the most common genes and DNA. The V and J calls and clone size are TCRdb's, not the authors'. For this sample the table gives 100,000 to 150,000 distinct CDR3 sequences, of which 3% to 3.5% were detected only once. 1.3% of the sample is taken by the ten largest.

The germline V gene encodes CDR1 SGHRS and CDR2 YFSETQ. The CDR3 holds 15 amino acids from the cysteine to the phenylalanine. The retained sequence is limited to the CDR3, 45 bases, with the frame set at the first base. Trimmed from V: 3 bases; trimmed from J: 8 bases; junction bases lacking a gene match: 8. The research as a whole found: Expanded clones from different subjects shared no identical CDR3 amino acid sequences, which suggests that TCR-beta repertoires were private in all groups. Phylogenetic analysis grouped repertoires from 18 of 34 MS patients into a cluster of related CDR3 sequences, suggesting a possible repertoire-level signature. The MS cluster showed no association with clinical or MRI features, and the authors stated that larger cohorts are needed. TCR clonal expansion was highest in HAM/TSP patients and lowest in MS patients, with MS patients falling below even healthy controls.

The source is a woman aged 25 to 39 with multiple sclerosis. The chain couples TRBV5-1 to TRBJ2-1; 10 bases in the junction line up with TRBD2. The sequenced sample consisted of PBMCs. The bases are TGCGCCAGCAGCTCGGAAGCGGGAGGGCCACATGAGCAGTTCTTC. This is translated as CASSSEAGGPHEQFF.